The 10 T cell receptor beta chains given below trace back to one sample, sequenced in a study of T cell responses to AZD1222 COVID-19 vaccine (dated by TCRdb to the early 2020s). Reading the label with the study, this specimen's time point is: baseline before first vaccination. Libraries were constructed by the immunoSEQ multiplex PCR assay. What TCRdb holds here is the immuneACCESS table cut down to in-frame rearrangements. Part of the clones is not present; checked against another copy, under half of the missing clones reflect an unresolved V gene, and the others are unexplained. The sample contains about 180,000 clones, 70% to 90% of them found a single time. The ten largest clones capture under 2% of the sample. This sample comprised peripheral blood, obtained on day 0 of AZD1222 vaccination. The receptors originated from an adult in good health.

The genes are TRBV9 and TRBJ1-5; the D gene is possibly TRBD1 (6 bases). Trimming stripped 3 bases from V and 4 bases from J, with 11 bases between. This CDR3 contains 14 residues. Germline CDR1 and CDR2: SGDLS and YYNGEE. CDR3 bases: TGTGCCAGCAGCGACAGGGCTGGGAATCAGCCCCAGCATTTT. It is translated as CASSDRAGNQPQHF.

Turning to this clone: One junction end does not reproduce the germline sequence, and a read error may be involved. The chain employs TRBV28 and TRBJ1-3; 7 positions agree with TRBD1. Germline V gives CDR1 MDHEN, CDR2 SYDVKM. The CDR3 runs to 11 residues. CDR3 nucleotide sequence: TGTGCCAGCAGTCTCGACAGGGTCCTCCATTTT. Its translation is CASSLDRVLHF.

The chain recombines TRBV18 with TRBJ1-1; 8 bases match TRBD1. The CDR3 length is 16 residues. V was clipped by 6 bases and J by 1 base; unmatched bases: 10. CDR1 and CDR2 from the germline V gene are KGHSH and LQKENI. CDR3 region: CASSPRTGSKNTEAFF. CDR3 nucleotides: TGTGCCAGCTCTCCCAGGACAGGGTCCAAGAACACTGAAGCTTTCTTT.

This clone was picked up one time. This chain joins TRBV4-2 and TRBJ1-2; possibly TRBD1 for D (5 bases). The germline gives CDR1 LGHNA, CDR2 YNFKEQ. The CDR3 is made up of 13 amino acids. Between the trimmed V and J ends, which lost 1 base and 4 bases, there was a span of 7 bases. The CDR3 sequence: CASSQAGGYGYTF. The CDR3 DNA follows: TGTGCCAGCAGCCAAGCCGGGGGCTATGGCTACACCTTC.

V is TRBV15 and J is TRBJ1-1; perhaps TRBD1 as D (6 bases). Per the germline V gene, CDR1 is LNHNV and CDR2 is YYDKDF (reference sequence). Trimming removed 3 bases at V and 4 bases at J, with 18 bases between. This CDR3 contains 16 residues. This CDR3 is CATSRGVGAVVTEAFF. CDR3 in DNA: TGTGCCACCAGCAGGGGGGTGGGGGCAGTAGTCACTGAAGCTTTCTTT.

The J gene is TRBJ2-1, the V gene TRBV19; 16 positions agree with TRBD2. The CDR3 sequence is 20 residues long. CDR1 and CDR2 (germline): LNHDA, SQIVND (reference sequence). Trimming cost V 5 bases and J 0 bases; bases outside gene matches: 10. The CDR3 loop is CASSPGGTSGRASSYNEQFF. The DNA for the CDR3 is TGTGCCAGTAGTCCGGGGGGGACTAGCGGGAGGGCGAGCTCCTACAATGAGCAGTTCTTC.

The genes are TRBV27 and TRBJ1-1, with D hard to call. Trimming pared 3 bases from V and 0 bases from J, leaving 5 bases between. CDR1 MNHEY and CDR2 SMNVEV come from the germline V gene (reference sequence). CDR3 size: 13 residues. CDR3 nucleotides: TGTGCCAGCAGTTTCCAAGTGAACACTGAAGCTTTCTTT. It specifies CASSFQVNTEAFF.

This sequence joins TRBV7-9 and TRBJ1-4, with D possibly TRBD1 on 6 matching bases. The CDR3 length is 15 residues. V was pared by 3 bases and J by 4 bases, with 12 bases between. CDR1 and CDR2 from the germline V gene are SEHNR and FQNEAQ (reference sequence). CDR3 region: CASSFGQFNNEKLFF. CDR3 coding DNA: TGTGCCAGCAGCTTCGGACAGTTTAATAATGAAAAACTGTTTTTT.

CDR3 sequence: CASSVSVSGGLYNEQFF. DNA for the CDR3: TGTGCCAGCAGCGTAAGTGTTAGCGGGGGCCTCTACAATGAGCAGTTCTTC. V is TRBV9 and J is TRBJ2-1; 9 bases fit TRBD2. Trimming at V came to 1 base and at J to 3 bases, leaving 8 bases not matched to a gene. This CDR3 has 17 amino acids. Germline V CDR1 and CDR2: SGDLS, YYNGEE.

V usage is TRBV5-1 and J usage is TRBJ1-3; D not certain. The ends were cut back, 4 bases at V and 0 bases at J, with 11 bases in the middle. The CDR3 covers 15 residues. The germline gives CDR1 SGHRS, CDR2 YFSETQ. The CDR3 DNA follows: TGCGCCAGCAGCCCTCGTGGAGGCTCTGGAAACACCATATATTTT. It encodes CASSPRGGSGNTIYF.